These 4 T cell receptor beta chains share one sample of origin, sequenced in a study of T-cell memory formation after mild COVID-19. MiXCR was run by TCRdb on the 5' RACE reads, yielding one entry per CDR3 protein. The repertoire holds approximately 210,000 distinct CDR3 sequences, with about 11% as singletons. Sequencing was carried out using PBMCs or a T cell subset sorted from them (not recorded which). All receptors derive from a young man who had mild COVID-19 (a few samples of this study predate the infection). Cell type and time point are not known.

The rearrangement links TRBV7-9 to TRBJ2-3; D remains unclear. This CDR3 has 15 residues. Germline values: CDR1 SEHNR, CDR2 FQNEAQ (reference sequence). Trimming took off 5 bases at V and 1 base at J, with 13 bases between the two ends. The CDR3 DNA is TGTGCCAGCAGCCCAATAGCCCACCGCACAGATACGCAGTATTTT. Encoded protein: CASSPIAHRTDTQYF.

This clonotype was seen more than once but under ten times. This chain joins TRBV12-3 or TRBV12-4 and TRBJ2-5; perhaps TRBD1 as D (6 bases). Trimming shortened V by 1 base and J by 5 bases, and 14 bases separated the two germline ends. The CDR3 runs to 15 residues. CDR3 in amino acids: CASSLGQGQGETQYF. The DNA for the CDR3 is TGTGCCAGCAGTTTAGGCCAGGGCCAGGGGGAGACCCAGTACTTC.

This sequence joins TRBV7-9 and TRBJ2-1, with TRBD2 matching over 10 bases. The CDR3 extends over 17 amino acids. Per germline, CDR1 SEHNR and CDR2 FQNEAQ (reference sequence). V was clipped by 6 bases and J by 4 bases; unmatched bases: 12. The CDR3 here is CASSSRGSGGFYNEQFF. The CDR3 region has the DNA TGTGCCAGCAGTTCCCGCGGTAGCGGGGGGTTTTACAATGAGCAGTTCTTC. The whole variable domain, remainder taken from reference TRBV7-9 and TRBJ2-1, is DTGVSQNPRHKITKRGQNVTFRCDPISEHNRLYWYRQTLGQGPEFLTYFQNEAQLEKSRLLSDRFSAERPKGSFSTLEIQRTEQGDSAMYLCASSSRGSGGFYNEQFFGPGTRLTVL.

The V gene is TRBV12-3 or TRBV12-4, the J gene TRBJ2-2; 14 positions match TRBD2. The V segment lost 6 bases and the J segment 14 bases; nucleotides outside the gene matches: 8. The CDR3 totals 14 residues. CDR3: CASSPTSGGANLFF. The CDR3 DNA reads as TGTGCCAGCAGCCCGACTAGCGGGGGGGCGAATCTGTTTTTT.